This T cell receptor (beta chain) was sequenced for a study of blood T cell repertoires in COVID-19. The CDR3 has 16 amino acids. Germline values: CDR1 SGHDT, CDR2 YYEEEE. J was trimmed by 4 bases and V by 1 base; bases with no gene match: 9. The data were produced by immunoSEQ multiplex PCR, yet TCRdb's version contains in-frame clones alone and is incomplete. The sample consists of under 350,000 clones, about 89% of them appearing once. This clone was counted between two and nine times. The receptor's source is a man aged 40-49 years with acute or convalescent COVID-19. The rearrangement uses TRBV5-6 and TRBJ1-2; 8 positions match TRBD1. The sequencing sample was made of peripheral blood. CDR3 amino acids: CASSLTGTGPPYGYTF. The CDR3 DNA sequence: TGTGCCAGCAGCTTGACCGGGACAGGCCCTCCCTATGGCTACACCTTC.